The entry below gives a single T cell receptor beta chain sequence along with its context. The data were obtained in a study of CD8+CD57+ T cells in acquired aplastic anemia. In the study overall: Across the sorted CD4+ and CD8+ cells, DNA amounts averaged approximately 3 ug.

CDR3 length equals 14 residues. V was clipped by 0 bases and J by 8 bases, with 16 bases between them. CDR1 is SQVTM and CDR2 is ANQGSEA in the germline V gene. Patients included in sequencing had previously demonstrated CD8+CD57+ cell expansion by flow cytometry. All participating patients were living with severe acquired aplastic anemia. The TCR beta profiling, which covered VDJ combination and CDR3 sequence, was carried out using genomic DNA as the template. TCRdb re-derived calls from the reads in MiXCR, one entry per CDR3 protein. The sample consists of 150,000 to 180,000 distinct CDR3 sequences, 52% of them appearing once.

This TCR came from a human donor with aplastic anemia. Sequenced material: sorted CD4+, CD8+, or CD8+CD57+ T cells (not recorded which) from PBMCs. The gene calls are TRBV29-1 and TRBJ1-2; D is unclear. The CDR3 loop is CSVEETDKREGYTF. DNA for the CDR3: TGCAGCGTTGAAGAAACCGACAAGAGAGAGGGCTACACCTTC.